A selection of T cell receptor beta chains follows, all from one sample in a study of siplizumab effects on memory and regulatory T cells. Generated by immunoSEQ multiplex PCR, the TCRdb table keeps only in-frame clones and is missing some. The repertoire holds just over 60,000 clones, roughly 78% seen once, with approximately 0.4% in the top ten. Specimen: memory CD4+ T cells sorted from blood. These receptors were obtained from a human donor in good health. CDR3s leave out the opening cysteine and the closing phenylalanine or tryptophan. Fields, in order: D gene, V gene, J gene, CDR3 protein. The D gene is left open where the match is weak.

D: .; V: TRBV5-1; J: TRBJ2-1; CDR3: ASSLVGTSLSSYNEQF
D: .; V: TRBV6-5; J: TRBJ1-1; CDR3: ASSYQGGMNTEAF
D: TRBD1; V: TRBV5-1; J: TRBJ2-7; CDR3: ASSKGTVAEQY
D: .; V: TRBV30; J: TRBJ2-2; CDR3: AWSVREFGRGSGLPGSGELF
D: TRBD1; V: TRBV30; J: TRBJ1-2; CDR3: ARGQADGYT
D: .; V: TRBV29-1; J: TRBJ1-1; CDR3: SVERGPGTEAF
D: .; V: TRBV27; J: TRBJ1-4; CDR3: ASRETGRGKLF
D: .; V: TRBV5-5; J: TRBJ1-1; CDR3: ASSVDGRTEAF
D: .; V: TRBV7-2; J: TRBJ1-3; CDR3: ASSLYGWSGNTIY
D: .; V: TRBV30; J: TRBJ1-1; CDR3: AWSSPLTNTEAF
D: .; V: TRBV5-1; J: TRBJ2-7; CDR3: ASSPPIGLYEQY
D: TRBD2; V: TRBV9; J: TRBJ2-5; CDR3: ASSVAPGRGGQETQY
D: TRBD2; V: TRBV5-1; J: TRBJ2-1; CDR3: ASSSLGRGDEQF
D: .; V: TRBV19; J: TRBJ2-7; CDR3: ASSIVRGPTYEQY
D: TRBD1; V: TRBV5-1; J: TRBJ2-2; CDR3: ASTPEGQGTTGELF
D: .; V: TRBV15; J: TRBJ1-5; CDR3: ATSRDSGSQPQH
D: .; V: TRBV6-6; J: TRBJ2-7; CDR3: ASSYRETGYEQY
D: .; V: TRBV9; J: TRBJ1-1; CDR3: ASSVDRNTEAF
D: .; V: TRBV5-5; J: TRBJ2-1; CDR3: ASSHPGREQF
D: .; V: TRBV4-2; J: TRBJ1-1; CDR3: ASSQGGRNTEAF
D: .; V: TRBV10-3; J: TRBJ1-6; CDR3: AIRLDSSYNSPLH
D: TRBD1; V: TRBV5-4; J: TRBJ2-1; CDR3: ASSFDRENEQF
D: .; V: TRBV30; J: TRBJ1-1; CDR3: AWRRPEMNTEAF
D: TRBD1; V: TRBV19; J: TRBJ1-3; CDR3: ASTGQAAGNTIY
D: .; V: TRBV4-1; J: TRBJ2-3; CDR3: ASSQDPSGANTDTQY
D: TRBD1; V: TRBV2; J: TRBJ1-4; CDR3: ASSVIQGANEKLF
D: .; V: TRBV7-2; J: TRBJ1-3; CDR3: ASSLAAGSSGNTIY
D: .; V: TRBV10-3; J: TRBJ2-3; CDR3: AISESGAFGGPNTQY
D: .; V: TRBV6-5; J: TRBJ2-6; CDR3: ASRDLGVLT
D: .; V: TRBV4-3; J: TRBJ2-7; CDR3: ASSQDQNRGLYEQY
D: .; V: TRBV2; J: TRBJ2-2; CDR3: ASSQNPPGELF
D: TRBD2; V: TRBV28; J: TRBJ2-7; CDR3: ASTTYSGGASYEQY
D: TRBD2; V: TRBV5-4; J: TRBJ2-2; CDR3: ASSSLAGRSTGELF
D: .; V: TRBV10-1; J: TRBJ1-2; CDR3: AIPSIVFVAYGYT
D: TRBD2; V: TRBV9; J: TRBJ2-1; CDR3: ASSVERPGLAGGRSYNEQF
D: .; V: TRBV30; J: TRBJ1-1; CDR3: AWTRGTEAF
D: .; V: TRBV28; J: TRBJ2-2; CDR3: AGKGEGGELF
D: TRBD2; V: TRBV2; J: TRBJ2-1; CDR3: ASSEGWTSGGNEQF
D: TRBD1; V: TRBV27; J: TRBJ1-2; CDR3: ASSPPPGRGLGYT
D: TRBD1; V: TRBV28; J: TRBJ2-7; CDR3: ASCSGTALYEQY
D: .; V: TRBV19; J: TRBJ2-3; CDR3: ASSIDSIQAGPSNTQY
D: .; V: TRBV5-1; J: TRBJ2-7; CDR3: ASSWGGRPASYEQY
D: TRBD1; V: TRBV7-2; J: TRBJ2-7; CDR3: ASSGGTVY
D: TRBD2; V: TRBV7-8; J: TRBJ2-7; CDR3: ATRSREGTYEQY
D: TRBD1; V: TRBV7-3; J: TRBJ2-3; CDR3: ASSSMGQHTDTQY
D: TRBD2; V: TRBV4-2; J: TRBJ2-3; CDR3: ASPRELAGAGSTDTQY
D: TRBD1; V: TRBV28; J: TRBJ1-2; CDR3: ASSSGQGPLLDGYT
D: TRBD2; V: TRBV5-4; J: TRBJ2-2; CDR3: ASSLEPSGSQSGELF
D: .; V: TRBV19; J: TRBJ2-6; CDR3: ASNTGAGGANVLT
D: .; V: TRBV6-1; J: TRBJ1-2; CDR3: ASSLWQTSSYGYT
D: TRBD1; V: TRBV4-1; J: TRBJ1-5; CDR3: ASSPEEGAQPQH
D: TRBD1; V: TRBV5-4; J: TRBJ1-1; CDR3: ASSLAGTGGGGTEAF
D: .; V: TRBV18; J: TRBJ1-2; CDR3: ASSPLGGPDGYT
D: .; V: TRBV7-6; J: TRBJ2-3; CDR3: ASSNSAGPLTDTQY
D: TRBD1; V: TRBV9; J: TRBJ2-3; CDR3: ASSVRTGGGTDTQY